Listed below are T cell receptor beta chains from one sample, sequenced in a study of early T cells in non-severe SARS-CoV-2 infection. TCRdb re-analysed the 5' RACE reads in MiXCR, keeping a single row per CDR3 protein. The sample carries approximately 23,000 distinct CDR3 sequences, 4.4% recorded once. Sequencing was carried out using whole blood. The receptors here all came from an adult who was a healthcare worker with PCR-confirmed SARS-CoV-2 infection or an uninfected control (not recorded which). CDR3s include the opening cysteine and the closing phenylalanine or tryptophan. A D gene is named only where the DNA matches it firmly. Size is omitted from some rows. Given values are once, few, many or a class for expanded clones.

CDR3 length	clone size	V gene	D gene	J gene	CDR3 protein	CDR3 DNA
15	many	TRBV7-3	TRBD2	TRBJ2-7	CASSLSSGSSYEQYF	TGTGCCAGCAGCTTATCTAGCGGAAGCTCCTACGAGCAGTACTTC
13	many	TRBV2	-	TRBJ2-3	CASSEARGKTQYF	TGTGCCAGCAGTGAAGCACGGGGGAAAACGCAGTATTTT
13	few	TRBV5-5	-	TRBJ2-3	CASSQDFGATQYF	TGTGCCAGCAGCCAAGATTTCGGGGCTACGCAGTATTTT
18	many	TRBV21-1	-	TRBJ1-5	CASSKARTGNYSNQPQHF	TGTGCCAGCAGCAAAGCGAGGACAGGGAACTATAGCAATCAGCCCCAGCATTTT
14	many	TRBV7-3	-	TRBJ2-1	CASSQTGTKNEQFF	TGTGCCAGCAGCCAGACAGGGACTAAAAATGAGCAGTTCTTC
16	many	TRBV28	-	TRBJ2-6	CASSFLVQAGANVLTF	TGTGCCAGCAGTTTTCTCGTCCAGGCTGGGGCCAACGTCCTGACTTTC
15	many	TRBV6-4	-	TRBJ1-5	CATLIWEYSNQPQHF	TGTGCCACCTTGATTTGGGAATATAGCAATCAGCCCCAGCATTTT
15	many	TRBV27	TRBD1	TRBJ2-1	CASTKGGFAYNEQFF	TGTGCCAGCACCAAAGGGGGCTTCGCCTACAATGAGCAGTTCTTC
14	-	TRBV5-6	TRBD1	TRBJ1-4	CASSLSGQKEKLFF	TGTGCCAGCAGCTTGTCGGGACAGAAGGAAAAACTGTTTTTT
14	medium-sized	TRBV25-1	TRBD1	TRBJ1-5	CASRGTGEHQPQHF	TGTGCCAGCAGAGGGACAGGGGAACATCAGCCCCAGCATTTT
13	many	TRBV27	TRBD1	TRBJ2-1	CASSRQGHNEQFF	TGTGCCAGCAGCCGACAGGGGCACAATGAGCAGTTCTTC
21	many	TRBV20-1	TRBD2	TRBJ2-1	CSARVDGKTGTSGGAGHEQFF	TGCAGTGCTAGAGTCGATGGCAAAACAGGGACTAGCGGGGGGGCAGGGCATGAGCAGTTCTTC
17	many	TRBV29-1	TRBD1	TRBJ2-3	CSVAPTPGQGMSDTQYF	TGCAGCGTTGCCCCGACTCCGGGACAGGGTATGTCAGATACGCAGTATTTT
14	-	TRBV12-3/TRBV12-4	-	TRBJ2-7	CASSPAKGPYEQYF	TGTGCCAGCAGTCCCGCGAAGGGGCCCTACGAGCAGTACTTC
17	many	TRBV4-3	TRBD2	TRBJ2-1	CASSQGSLADTYNEQFF	TGCGCCAGCAGCCAAGGCTCACTAGCGGACACCTACAATGAGCAGTTCTTC
15	many	TRBV29-1	-	TRBJ1-5	CSVEDCRVSNQPQHF	TGCAGCGTTGAAGATTGCCGGGTTAGCAATCAGCCCCAGCATTTT